This is a list of T cell receptor beta chains from one sample in a study of blood T cell repertoires in COVID-19. Data came from immunoSEQ multiplex PCR; TCRdb stores just in-frame clones and leaves some out. This table holds about 300,000 clones, around 86% found once. Input material: PBMCs or T cells enriched from blood (not recorded which). The origin of the receptors is a young woman who had recovered from COVID-19. CDR3s include the opening cysteine and the closing phenylalanine or tryptophan. The D gene is left open where the match is weak. Rows may omit the clone size; those that give it use once, few, many or a size class.

clone size	V gene	D gene	J gene	CDR3 protein	CDR3 DNA
NA	TRBV6-5	NA	TRBJ1-2	CASSEITGTLYGYTF	TGTGCCAGCAGCGAGATTACAGGGACACTCTATGGCTACACCTTC
NA	TRBV27	TRBD1	TRBJ2-1	CASSSGTGSYNEQFF	TGTGCCAGCAGTTCCGGGACAGGGTCCTACAATGAGCAGTTCTTC
NA	TRBV5-1	TRBD1	TRBJ2-3	CASSPGQVSTDTQYF	TGCGCCAGCAGCCCCGGACAGGTTAGCACAGATACGCAGTATTTT
NA	TRBV5-1	NA	TRBJ1-5	CASSSTGSQPQHF	TGCGCCAGCAGCTCAACAGGGAGTCAGCCCCAGCATTTT
few	TRBV18	TRBD1	TRBJ2-7	CASSPPNQDRQQYF	TGTGCCAGCTCACCACCGAACCAGGACAGGCAGCAGTACTTC
NA	TRBV21-1	NA	TRBJ1-1	CASSKGGGRRSEAFF	TGTGCCAGCAGCAAAGGCGGGGGGAGGAGGTCTGAAGCTTTCTTT
NA	TRBV2	NA	TRBJ1-2	CASTVLVADYGYTF	TGTGCCAGCACCGTGCTGGTCGCGGACTATGGCTACACCTTC
NA	TRBV4-2	NA	TRBJ1-6	CASSQGSSQGGSPLHF	TGTGCCAGCAGCCAAGGCTCTTCCCAAGGAGGTTCACCCCTCCACTTT
NA	TRBV5-6	TRBD1	TRBJ2-5	CASSFWDRQYQETQYF	TGTGCCAGCAGCTTCTGGGACAGACAGTACCAAGAGACCCAGTACTTC
NA	TRBV30	TRBD1	TRBJ1-2	CAWSPTRRDRGHEVRYGYTF	TGTGCCTGGAGCCCAACCCGTCGGGACAGGGGGCATGAAGTGAGGTATGGCTACACCTTC
NA	TRBV30	NA	TRBJ1-2	CAWSKGIGDGYTF	TGTGCCTGGAGCAAGGGGATAGGAGATGGCTACACCTTC
once	TRBV4-1	NA	TRBJ2-1	CASSQGYGGLSYNEQFF	TGCGCCAGCAGCCAAGGGTACGGGGGACTCTCCTACAATGAGCAGTTCTTC
NA	TRBV5-1	TRBD1	TRBJ2-1	CASSLARTGVNEQFF	TGCGCCAGCAGCTTGGCTAGGACAGGGGTCAATGAGCAGTTCTTC
NA	TRBV6-4	NA	TRBJ2-5	CASRPTRSQETQYF	TGTGCCAGCAGGCCCACAAGAAGCCAAGAGACCCAGTACTTC
NA	TRBV7-8	TRBD1	TRBJ1-6	CASSLRTGGNSPLHF	TGTGCCAGCAGCTTACGGACAGGGGGAAATTCACCCCTCCACTTT
NA	TRBV30	NA	TRBJ2-5	CAWGDTPYQETQYF	TGTGCCTGGGGGGACACCCCGTACCAAGAGACCCAGTACTTC
NA	TRBV5-1	TRBD1	TRBJ1-1	CASSTGQGADTEAFF	TGCGCCAGCAGCACCGGACAGGGGGCGGACACTGAAGCTTTCTTT
NA	TRBV4-1	TRBD1	TRBJ2-2	CASSHLGRGPTGELFF	TGCGCCAGCAGCCACTTAGGCAGGGGGCCCACCGGGGAGCTGTTTTTT
NA	TRBV19	TRBD1	TRBJ2-7	CASSSFPGTAYEQYF	TGTGCCAGTAGTAGCTTCCCCGGGACAGCCTACGAGCAGTACTTC
NA	TRBV6-1	TRBD2	TRBJ2-3	CASSESPGGQDTQYF	TGTGCCAGCAGTGAGAGCCCGGGGGGGCAAGATACGCAGTATTTT
NA	TRBV9	TRBD1	TRBJ1-5	CASSLSGQGLGPQHF	TGTGCCAGCAGCCTCTCCGGACAGGGCCTAGGGCCCCAGCATTTT
NA	TRBV10-3	TRBD2	TRBJ2-1	CAITREGLDEQFF	TGTGCCATCACGCGGGAGGGCCTGGATGAGCAGTTCTTC
once	TRBV3-1/TRBV3-2	NA	TRBJ1-2	CASSQEYRQGASGYTF	TGTGCCAGCAGCCAAGAGTATCGTCAGGGCGCTTCTGGCTACACCTTC
NA	TRBV6-1	NA	TRBJ1-2	CASSEGGANYGYTF	TGTGCCAGCAGTGAAGGAGGAGCTAACTATGGCTACACCTTC
once	TRBV6-5	NA	TRBJ1-1	CASRRGTMNTEAFF	TGTGCCAGCAGAAGGGGAACCATGAACACTGAAGCTTTCTTT
NA	TRBV12-3/TRBV12-4	TRBD1	TRBJ2-7	CASSFNRGNEQYF	TGTGCCAGCAGTTTCAACAGGGGCAACGAGCAGTACTTC
NA	TRBV2	TRBD1	TRBJ2-7	CASTGTGPYEQYF	TGTGCCAGCACCGGGACAGGCCCCTACGAGCAGTACTTC
NA	TRBV5-1	TRBD1	TRBJ2-2	CASSWDRANTGELFF	TGCGCCAGCAGCTGGGACAGGGCGAACACCGGGGAGCTGTTTTTT
NA	TRBV12-3/TRBV12-4	NA	TRBJ1-1	CASSRTGPTEAFF	TGTGCCAGCAGCCGGACTGGGCCCACTGAAGCTTTCTTT
NA	TRBV7-8	NA	TRBJ1-4	CASTDRRIATNEKLFF	TGTGCCAGCACCGATCGCAGAATCGCAACTAATGAAAAACTGTTTTTT
NA	TRBV30	TRBD1	TRBJ1-3	CAWATGANTIYF	TGTGCCTGGGCGACAGGGGCAAACACCATATATTTT
NA	TRBV3-1/TRBV3-2	NA	TRBJ2-5	CASSQDRETQYF	TGTGCCAGCAGCCAAGATCGAGAGACCCAGTACTTC
NA	TRBV5-8	NA	TRBJ2-5	CASSFIQETQYF	TGTGCCAGCAGCTTCATCCAAGAGACCCAGTACTTC
NA	TRBV20-1	NA	TRBJ2-2	CSASGQSVGELFF	TGCAGTGCTAGTGGGCAGTCTGTCGGGGAGCTGTTTTTT
NA	TRBV2	TRBD1	TRBJ1-6	CASSEGDRGMNSPLHF	TGTGCCAGCAGTGAAGGGGACAGGGGGATGAATTCACCCCTCCACTTT
NA	TRBV7-9	TRBD2	TRBJ2-1	CASTPGGGSYNEQFF	TGTGCCAGCACCCCGGGGGGGGGCTCCTACAATGAGCAGTTCTTC
few	TRBV20-1	NA	TRBJ1-2	CSASRGGGYTF	TGCAGTGCTAGTCGCGGGGGTGGCTACACCTTC
NA	TRBV2	NA	TRBJ1-5	CASSESDSSNQPQHF	TGTGCCAGCAGCGAAAGCGACAGTAGCAATCAGCCCCAGCATTTT
NA	TRBV6-1	NA	TRBJ1-5	CASSEALPDQPQHF	TGTGCCAGCAGTGAAGCGCTTCCAGATCAGCCCCAGCATTTT
NA	TRBV11-2	NA	TRBJ1-1	CASSPRGALNTEAFF	TGTGCCAGCAGCCCACGTGGGGCCTTGAACACTGAAGCTTTCTTT
NA	TRBV29-1	NA	TRBJ1-1	CSGEDTEAFF	TGCAGCGGGGAGGACACTGAAGCTTTCTTT
many	TRBV7-8	NA	TRBJ1-5	CASSFWQGNQPQHF	TGTGCCAGCAGCTTTTGGCAGGGCAATCAGCCCCAGCATTTT
NA	TRBV28	TRBD1	TRBJ2-7	CASSLRDRGLNEQYF	TGTGCCAGCAGTTTACGGGACAGGGGGCTGAACGAGCAGTACTTC
NA	TRBV7-2	NA	TRBJ2-3	CASREEWADTQYF	TGTGCCAGCAGAGAGGAGTGGGCAGATACGCAGTATTTT
NA	TRBV5-5	TRBD1	TRBJ2-7	CASSSSIRTGYNHEQYF	TGTGCCAGCAGCTCCTCCATAAGGACAGGGTATAACCACGAGCAGTACTTC
NA	TRBV7-9	TRBD2	TRBJ2-2	CASSSLWTSGGFTGELFF	TGTGCCAGCAGCTCCCTTTGGACTAGCGGGGGTTTCACCGGGGAGCTGTTTTTT
NA	TRBV2	NA	TRBJ1-4	CASFPGAGTNEKLFF	TGTGCCAGCTTCCCTGGCGCAGGAACTAATGAAAAACTGTTTTTT
NA	TRBV28	TRBD1	TRBJ2-3	CAGQDRVGTDTQYF	TGTGCCGGTCAGGACAGGGTCGGCACAGATACGCAGTATTTT